In its sample, the clone carrying this TCR beta chain was seen a few times. Its antigen is unidentified. The data stem from a study of T cells after yellow fever vaccination. Study-wide context: SMART-Seq v4 Ultra Low Input handled preparation of low-cell-number fractions. The study, taken as a whole, reports: Contaminants from the bulk population, in the form of abundant clonotypes, could be found in FACS-sorted repertoires.

They built TCR cDNA with 5'RACE template switching, a step that put in a universal primer site and UMIs. TCRdb recomputed calls from the 5' RACE reads with MiXCR, one row per CDR3 protein. Among hundreds of thousands of distinct CDR3 sequences listed, less than 4.5% were seen once. The CDR3 runs 14 residues. V gave up 6 bases and J gave up 8 bases, with 19 bases separating them. Germline values: CDR1 MDHEN, CDR2 SYDVKM. The sequence was collected from a man younger than 35 who received the YFV17D yellow fever vaccine. The starting material was PBMCs, obtained on the day of the yellow fever booster vaccination. V and J are TRBV28 and TRBJ1-2; tentative D call: TRBD1 (6 bases). The CDR3, as DNA: TGTGCCAGCAGGGGGGGGCACCTTCTAATAGGCTACACCTTC. This translates into CASRGGHLLIGYTF.